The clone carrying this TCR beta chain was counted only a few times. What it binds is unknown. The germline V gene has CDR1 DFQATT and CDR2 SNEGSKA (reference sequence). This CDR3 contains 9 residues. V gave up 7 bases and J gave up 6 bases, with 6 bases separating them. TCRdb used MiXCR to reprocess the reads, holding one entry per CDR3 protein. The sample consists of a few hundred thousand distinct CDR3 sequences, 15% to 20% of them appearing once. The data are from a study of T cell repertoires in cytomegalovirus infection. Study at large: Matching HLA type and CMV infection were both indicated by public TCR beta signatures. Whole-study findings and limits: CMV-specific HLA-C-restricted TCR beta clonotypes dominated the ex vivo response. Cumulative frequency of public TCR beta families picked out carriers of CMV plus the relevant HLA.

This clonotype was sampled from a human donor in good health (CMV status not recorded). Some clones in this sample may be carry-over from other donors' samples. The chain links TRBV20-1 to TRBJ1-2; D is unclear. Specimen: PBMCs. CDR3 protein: CSEGNGYTF. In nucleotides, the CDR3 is TGCAGTGAAGGGAATGGCTACACCTTC.